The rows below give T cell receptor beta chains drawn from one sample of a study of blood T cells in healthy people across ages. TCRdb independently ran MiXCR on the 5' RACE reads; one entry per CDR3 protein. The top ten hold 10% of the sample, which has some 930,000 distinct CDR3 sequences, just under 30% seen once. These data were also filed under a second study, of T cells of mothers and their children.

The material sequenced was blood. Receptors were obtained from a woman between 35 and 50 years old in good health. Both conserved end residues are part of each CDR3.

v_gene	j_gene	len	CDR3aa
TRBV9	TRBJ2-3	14	CASSVVGGSDTQYF
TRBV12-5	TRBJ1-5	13	CASGPYSNQPQHF
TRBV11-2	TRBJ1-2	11	CASTQGRGYTF
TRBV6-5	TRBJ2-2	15	CASSPDRGYTGELFF
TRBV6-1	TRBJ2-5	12	CASRLYGETQYF
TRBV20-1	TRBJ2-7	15	CSARDQGQGFYEQYF
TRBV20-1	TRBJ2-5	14	CSARTLASGETQYF
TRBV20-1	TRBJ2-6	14	CSARVGPGANVLTF
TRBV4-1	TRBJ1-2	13	CASSQDGQYGYTF
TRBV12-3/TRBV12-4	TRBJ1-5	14	CASSRQGASQPQHF
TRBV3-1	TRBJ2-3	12	CASRGDGVTQYF
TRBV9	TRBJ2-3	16	CASSATTDSSTDTQYF
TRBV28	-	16	CASSLSGGPLGETQYF
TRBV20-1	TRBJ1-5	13	CSAKGSSNQPQHF
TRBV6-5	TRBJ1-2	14	CASSYRTTNYGYTF
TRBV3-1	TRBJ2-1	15	CASSAKGTVGYEQFF
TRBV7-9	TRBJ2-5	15	CASSPGLRGEETQYF
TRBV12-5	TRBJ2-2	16	CASGLVLGQGTGELFF
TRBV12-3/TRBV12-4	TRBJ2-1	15	CASSPRTGGGNEQFF
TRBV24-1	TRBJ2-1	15	CATSDLGTGVNEQFF
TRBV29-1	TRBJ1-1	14	CSAQADRLGTEAFF
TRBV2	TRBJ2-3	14	CASNPFAGADTQYF
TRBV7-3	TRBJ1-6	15	CASSLGQGNSSPLHF
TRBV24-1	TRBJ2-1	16	CATSDFRTGSDNEQFF
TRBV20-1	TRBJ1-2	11	CSASSGYGYTF
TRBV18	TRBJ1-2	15	CASSPRHGKDYGYTF
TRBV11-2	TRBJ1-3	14	CASAGRGSGNTIYF
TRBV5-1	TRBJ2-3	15	CASSVTGTRTDTQYF
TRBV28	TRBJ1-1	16	CASSHTGGEGNTEAFF
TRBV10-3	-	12	CAISFDKDEQYF
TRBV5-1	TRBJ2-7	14	CASSWTGDGYEQYF
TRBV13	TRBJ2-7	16	CASSYYSGTLAYEQYF
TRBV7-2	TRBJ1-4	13	CASSPHRRGALFF
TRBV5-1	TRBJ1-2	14	CASSLEPGNYGYTF
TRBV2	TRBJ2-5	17	CASAPRLAGGHQETQYF
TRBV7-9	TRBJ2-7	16	CASSLTSGTFSYEQYF